A single sample is the source of the 7 T cell receptor beta chains below, sequenced in a study of T cells in Graves' hyperthyroidism and ophthalmopathy (dated by TCRdb to between 2018 and 2020). Receptors were amplified or captured by multiplex PCR. The reads were generated on an Illumina HiSeq 2000. The TCR beta CDR3 regions were amplified from RNA transcripts. The first round of RT-PCR for the TCR CDR3 was performed with the HTBI primer set and the Qiagen OneStep RT-PCR kit. Clones were called with MiXCR by TCRdb after fastp trimmed the public reads at Q25, and only in-frame beta chains were retained. Merged by CDR3 protein, the rows form single entries marked with the most common genes and DNA. Recorded for this sample are some 490,000 distinct CDR3 sequences; around a fifth of them occurred a single time. Around 47% of the sample belongs to the ten largest clones. The sequenced material came from blood. The receptors here all came from a woman aged 70-85 years with Graves' ophthalmopathy.

V and J are TRBV11-3 and TRBJ2-1; D might be TRBD2 (6 bases). The germline V gene has CDR1 SGHNT and CDR2 YENEEA. The CDR3 contains 15 residues. V was clipped by 5 bases and J by 3 bases, with 14 bases between them. The CDR3 DNA is TGTGCCAGCAGCGCGCGAACAGCGGGCTACAATGAGCAGTTCTTC. Translating gives CASSARTAGYNEQFF.

The V gene is TRBV14, the J gene TRBJ2-1, with 10 bases identical to TRBD2. Germline CDR1 reads SGHDN; CDR2 reads FVKESK. CDR3 size: 15 residues. The J segment lost 7 bases and the V segment lost 4 bases, leaving 7 bases of the junction unmatched. CDR3 protein: CASSPLAGGLNEQFF. The DNA of the CDR3 is TGTGCCAGCAGCCCCTTAGCGGGAGGTTTAAATGAGCAGTTCTTC.

The V and J genes are TRBV19 and TRBJ2-5, with a possible D match to TRBD1 (5 bases). V lost 3 bases to trimming and J lost 4 bases, with 9 bases between them. CDR1 is LNHDA, CDR2 SQIVND, per germline (reference sequence). The CDR3 contains 13 residues. CDR3 amino acids: CASSMLGPETQYF. The CDR3 DNA reads as TGTGCCAGTAGTATGCTGGGGCCAGAGACCCAGTACTTC. The full variable domain, completed using reference TRBV19 and TRBJ2-5, is DGGITQSPKYLFRKEGQNVTLSCEQNLNHDAMYWYRQDPGQGLRLIYYSQIVNDFQKGDIAEGYSVSREKKESFPLTVTSAQKNPTAFYLCASSMLGPETQYFGPGTRLLVL.

This clonotype was counted at least ten times. This sequence joins TRBV30 and TRBJ1-2; the D gene is possibly TRBD1 (5 bases). Trimming left V 4 bases short and J 4 bases short, with 13 bases between. Germline loops: CDR1 GTSNPN, CDR2 SVGIG (reference sequence). The CDR3 is 13 residues long. Written as DNA, the CDR3 is TGTGCCTGGAAGAAGGAGGGGTCCTATGGCTACACCTTC. It translates to CAWKKEGSYGYTF.

This clonotype was observed many times. The rearrangement uses TRBV7-8 and TRBJ2-5, with D maybe TRBD2 (5 bases). CDR3 size: 15 residues. Trimming pared 5 bases from V and 2 bases from J, leaving 15 bases between. CDR1 SGHVS and CDR2 FQNEAQ come from the germline V gene. CDR3 sequence: CASSANGLPQETQYF. The CDR3 DNA follows: TGTGCCAGCAGCGCTAACGGACTGCCACAAGAGACCCAGTACTTC. Variable domain in full (rest from reference TRBV7-8 and TRBJ2-5): GAGVSQSPRYKVAKRGQDVALRCDPISGHVSLFWYQQALGQGPEFLTYFQNEAQLDKSGLPSDRFFAERPEGSVSTLKIQRTQQEDSAVYLCASSANGLPQETQYFGPGTRLLVL.

The chain recombines TRBV5-1 with TRBJ2-2, with TRBD2 identical over 9 bases. Germline V CDR1 and CDR2: SGHRS, YFSETQ. There are 14 residues in the CDR3. The V gene end was trimmed by 4 bases and the J gene end by 7 bases; junction bases not matched to a gene: 5. CDR3 in DNA: TGCGCCAGCAGCGATAGCGGGAGCGTCGGGGAGCTGTTTTTT. This translates into CASSDSGSVGELFF.

This chain uses TRBV14 with TRBJ1-1; D might be TRBD1 (5 bases). Germline CDR1 is SGHDN and CDR2 is FVKESK. With 2 bases removed from V and 4 bases from J, the gap between germline ends came to 14 bases. This CDR3 comprises 15 residues. CDR3 sequence: CASSQKRGRGTEAFF. The DNA of the CDR3 is TGTGCCAGCAGCCAAAAAAGGGGTAGGGGCACTGAAGCTTTCTTT.